The clone carrying this T cell receptor (beta chain) appeared many times. The data derive from a study of blood T cells in healthy people across ages. The germline CDR1 and CDR2 sequences are KGHDR and SFDVKD. V was clipped by 9 bases and J by 5 bases, with 9 bases between them. The CDR3 loop spans 11 amino acids. Primed by a sample-barcoded 5' primer and a J-beta primer mix, a second PCR proceeded for roughly 7 to 11 cycles. Samples each returned at least 2.5 million CDR3-containing paired-end reads. MiXCR, applied by TCRdb to the 5' RACE reads, yields one record per CDR3 protein. The data show about 1.7 million distinct CDR3 sequences, about 30% seen once.

This sequence joins TRBV24-1 and TRBJ2-5; D possibly corresponds to TRBD2 (5 bases). The clonotype was recovered from a woman between 25 and 40 years old in good health. Specimen: blood. Here the CDR3 DNA reads TGTGCCACCGCCGGCGGGGAGACCCAGTACTTC. Translated, it gives CATAGGETQYF.